This TCR beta chain was recovered during a study of T-cell memory formation after mild COVID-19. Across the study: TCR clusters mostly belonged to single donors. Study results and limitations: The authors did not confirm SARS-CoV-2 specificity of second-wave clones peaking day 37.

This clonotype was counted between two and nine times. The antigen is undetermined. From the 5' RACE reads, TCRdb called clonotypes with MiXCR, one entry per CDR3 protein. The sample lists tens of thousands of distinct CDR3 sequences, 25% to 30% occurring once. Trimming took off 5 bases at V and 5 bases at J, with 11 bases between the two ends. The CDR3 is 13 amino acids. From germline, CDR1 is SGHRS and CDR2 YFSETQ. The rearrangement joins TRBV5-1 to TRBJ2-1; unclear D gene. The source is a man aged 18 to 30 who had mild COVID-19 (a few samples of this study predate the infection). Cell type and time point are not known. The specimen sequenced was PBMCs or a T cell subset sorted from them (not recorded which). As DNA, the CDR3 is TGCGCCAGCAGGGGCGAAACGGACAATGAGCAGTTCTTC. The encoded protein is CASRGETDNEQFF.